The T cell receptor beta chain under discussion was sequenced for a study of T cells after yellow fever vaccination. On the study more broadly: SMART-Seq v4 Ultra Low Input prepared libraries from low-cell fractions.

Study-wide results and limits: At around 95% for CD4 and approximately 88% for CD8, most primary-vaccination clones showed up again after the booster. Abundant clonotypes (contaminants from the bulk population) could be present in FACS-sorted repertoires.

TCRdb reprocessed the 5' RACE reads with MiXCR, giving one entry per CDR3 protein. The data show roughly 350,000 distinct CDR3 sequences, over 3.5% seen once. This clonotype has more than one count but fewer than ten. Its antigen is still unknown. The germline V gene has CDR1 SQVTM and CDR2 ANQGSEA. The CDR3 length is 14 residues. The ends lost 7 bases at V and 5 bases at J; junction bases unmatched: 11. The receptor was derived from a man aged 18 to 29 who received the YFV17D yellow fever vaccine. The source was PBMCs, collected 5 days after the yellow fever booster vaccination. The rearrangement links TRBV29-1 to TRBJ1-1; 9 nucleotides line up with TRBD1. This CDR3 is CSADRQGGQTEAFF. The DNA for the CDR3 is TGCAGCGCCGACCGACAGGGGGGACAGACTGAAGCTTTCTTT.